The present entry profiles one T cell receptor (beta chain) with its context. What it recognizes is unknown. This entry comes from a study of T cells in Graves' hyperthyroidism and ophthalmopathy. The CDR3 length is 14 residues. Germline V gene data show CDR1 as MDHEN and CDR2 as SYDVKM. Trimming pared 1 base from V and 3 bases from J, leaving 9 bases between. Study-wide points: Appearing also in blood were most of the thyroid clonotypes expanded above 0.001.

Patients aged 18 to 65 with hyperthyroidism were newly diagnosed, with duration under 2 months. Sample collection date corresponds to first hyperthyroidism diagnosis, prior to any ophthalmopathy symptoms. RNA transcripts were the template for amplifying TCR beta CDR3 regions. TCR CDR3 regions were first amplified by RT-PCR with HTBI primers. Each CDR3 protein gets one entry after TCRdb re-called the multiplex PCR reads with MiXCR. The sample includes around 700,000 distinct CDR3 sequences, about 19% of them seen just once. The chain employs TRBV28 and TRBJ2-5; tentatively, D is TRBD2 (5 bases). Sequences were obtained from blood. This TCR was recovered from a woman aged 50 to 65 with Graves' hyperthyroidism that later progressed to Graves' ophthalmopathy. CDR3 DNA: TGTGCCAGCAGTTTATTGGAGACTAAAGAGACCCAGTACTTC. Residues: CASSLLETKETQYF. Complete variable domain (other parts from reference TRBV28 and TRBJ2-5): DVKVTQSSRYLVKRTGEKVFLECVQDMDHENMFWYRQDPGLGLRLIYFSYDVKMKEKGDIPEGYSVSREKKERFSLILESASTNQTSMYLCASSLLETKETQYFGPGTRLLVL.